This is a list of T cell receptor beta chains from one sample in a study of blood T cells in healthy people across ages. TCRdb re-called the 5' RACE reads through MiXCR, storing one row per CDR3 protein. The sample records around 500,000 distinct CDR3 sequences, roughly 43% being singletons. The sample consisted of blood. These receptors were obtained from a man older than 75 in good health. CDR3s include the opening cysteine and the closing phenylalanine or tryptophan. The D gene is left open where the match is weak. Expanded clones get a size class; other rows say once, few or many, or leave the size out.

clone_size j_call v_call cdr3_length d_call cdr3_nt cdr3_aa
NA TRBJ1-1 TRBV4-3 16 NA TGCGCCAGCAGCCAAGATTGGCAGGGACGAGGCACTGAAGCTTTCTTT CASSQDWQGRGTEAFF
NA TRBJ2-3 TRBV20-1 15 NA TGCAGTGCTAGATCTAGAGGCCCCAGTTTGGATACGCAGTATTTT CSARSRGPSLDTQYF
NA TRBJ2-6 TRBV15 16 NA TGTGCCACCAGCAGAGATCGGGTATCTGGGGCCAACGTCCTGACTTTC CATSRDRVSGANVLTF
many TRBJ1-2 TRBV6-6 14 TRBD1 TGTGCCAGCAGTACCGCCCGGACAGGGTATGGCTACACCTTC CASSTARTGYGYTF
NA TRBJ2-6 TRBV7-2 15 NA TGTGCCAGTCGAGTTCCCGGCTCTGGGGCCAACGTCCTGACTTTC CASRVPGSGANVLTF
NA TRBJ2-5 TRBV28 17 TRBD2 TGTGCCAGCAGTTTAGGGTTTGGGGCGGGAGACCAAGAGACCCAGTACTTC CASSLGFGAGDQETQYF
NA TRBJ2-5 TRBV6-5 15 TRBD2 TGTGCCATCAGGGTCGCGGGAGGGAGAAACTTTGAGCAGTACTTC CAIRVAGGRNFEQYF
NA TRBJ2-5 TRBV29-1 12 TRBD1 TGCAGCGTTACTCAGGGGGCTGAGACCCAGTACTTC CSVTQGAETQYF
many TRBJ2-7 TRBV6-5 16 NA TGTGCCAGCAGTTACTCGGGCCCTCCCCGCTCCTACGAGCAGTACTTC CASSYSGPPRSYEQYF
few TRBJ1-1 TRBV6-6 15 NA TGTGCCAGCAACTCCCCGGCGGGGGGTCACACTGAAGCTTTCTTT CASNSPAGGHTEAFF
NA TRBJ1-2 TRBV20-1 12 TRBD1 TGCAGTGCGGCGACAGGGCTGTATGGCTACACCTTC CSAATGLYGYTF
many TRBJ1-2 TRBV7-9 13 NA TGTGCCAGCAGCTTACGGGAGGGAGATGGCTACACCTTC CASSLREGDGYTF
once TRBJ1-6 TRBV7-2 14 NA TGTGCCAGCAGCTTAGCCGGGGGATGGGCACCCCTCCACTTT CASSLAGGWAPLHF
NA TRBJ2-7 TRBV20-1 15 NA TGCAGTGCTAGAGATCAGGGGACGGCTACCTACGAGCAGTACTTC CSARDQGTATYEQYF
NA TRBJ2-7 TRBV7-2 16 NA TGTGCCAGCAGCACACTACCGACGGCAAGCTCCTACGAGCAGTACTTC CASSTLPTASSYEQYF
few TRBJ1-5 TRBV6-5 15 NA TGTGCCAGCAGTTCAGGGATCGGCTATAATCAGCCCCAGCATTTT CASSSGIGYNQPQHF
NA TRBJ2-1 TRBV20-1 15 TRBD2 TGCAGTGCTAGAGGAGAAGCGGGGGGTCTCGATGAGCAGTTCTTC CSARGEAGGLDEQFF
few TRBJ1-6 TRBV15 15 NA TGTGCCACCAGCAGAGAACGGGTTTATAATTCACCCCTCCACTTT CATSRERVYNSPLHF
many TRBJ1-1 TRBV6-5 15 NA TGTGCCAGCAGTTACCGGGGACACAAGGGGACTGAAGCTTTCTTT CASSYRGHKGTEAFF
many TRBJ2-4 TRBV2 14 NA TGTGCCAGCAGCCCGCGGTCATCTAGGGGCATTCAGTACTTC CASSPRSSRGIQYF
NA TRBJ2-5 TRBV9 13 NA TGTGCCAGCAGCGGGGACTCCCCTGAGACCCAGTACTTC CASSGDSPETQYF
few TRBJ2-1 TRBV7-9 15 TRBD2 TGTGCCAGCAGCTTAGCGTACAGCGGGGGCAATGAGCAGTTCTTC CASSLAYSGGNEQFF
NA TRBJ2-5 TRBV6-2/TRBV6-3 14 NA TGTGCCAGCAGTTTGTCCCGTAACCAAGAGACCCAGTACTTC CASSLSRNQETQYF
few TRBJ2-3 TRBV7-9 16 TRBD1 TGTGCCAGCAGCCGTTACCGGGACAGGGGCGCAGATACGCAGTATTTT CASSRYRDRGADTQYF
NA TRBJ2-7 TRBV4-3 13 NA TGCGCCAGCAGCTCGTCTCCAGGTTACGAGCAGTACTTC CASSSSPGYEQYF
many TRBJ1-1 TRBV6-5 14 NA TGTGCCAGCAGGTACAGGGAGGGGGGCACTGAAGCTTTCTTT CASRYREGGTEAFF
NA TRBJ1-2 TRBV7-8 17 NA TGTGCCAGCAGCAACGAGGCCCGACAATCTTTATGGGTGGGCTACACCTTC CASSNEARQSLWVGYTF
NA TRBJ2-3 TRBV11-3 12 NA TGTGCCAGCAGCAAGGTGATGGGCACGCAGTATTTT CASSKVMGTQYF
few TRBJ2-1 TRBV7-8 12 NA TGTGCCAGCAGCCCATTTTCCAATGAGCAGTTCTTC CASSPFSNEQFF
NA TRBJ2-7 TRBV20-1 15 NA TGCAGTGCTCTAAGGCGGCTAGCCGGAAACTACGAGCAGTACTTC CSALRRLAGNYEQYF
NA TRBJ2-7 TRBV7-9 16 TRBD1 TGTGTCAGCAGCTTAGTGGTGACAGGGGGCTCCTACGAGCAGTACTTC CVSSLVVTGGSYEQYF
NA TRBJ2-7 TRBV7-3 15 TRBD1 TGTGCCAGCAGCTTGGGGACAGGGATTCCCTACGAGCAGTACTTC CASSLGTGIPYEQYF
NA TRBJ2-7 TRBV6-5 15 NA TGTGCCAGCAGTAACCGATGGGCCGGTTCCTACGAGCAGTACTTC CASSNRWAGSYEQYF
few TRBJ1-4 TRBV9 13 NA TGTGCCAGCAGCGTAGACTTTAATGAAAAACTGTTTTTT CASSVDFNEKLFF
NA TRBJ1-5 TRBV7-6 13 NA TGTGCCAGCAGCGTCAGACTCGGTCAGCCCCAGCATTTT CASSVRLGQPQHF
few TRBJ2-3 TRBV7-2 16 TRBD2 TGTGCCAGCAGCGGTACGGGGACTAGCGTCGCAGATACGCAGTATTTT CASSGTGTSVADTQYF
NA TRBJ1-1 TRBV19 13 NA TGTGCCAGTAGGAGGTGGGCCTTCACTGAAGCTTTCTTT CASRRWAFTEAFF
once TRBJ2-2 TRBV10-3 13 NA TGTGCCATCAGTGAGTGGGGGAGCGAGGAGCTGTTTTTT CAISEWGSEELFF
NA TRBJ1-4 TRBV6-6 14 TRBD1 TGTGCCAGCAGTCCCGGACAGGGGGAGGAAAAACTGTTTTTT CASSPGQGEEKLFF
NA TRBJ2-4 TRBV2 12 NA TGTGCCAGCAGTGAGGGTCCTCCCATTCAGTACTTC CASSEGPPIQYF
NA TRBJ2-1 TRBV6-6 12 NA TGTGCCAGCAAAAAGGACTACAATGAGCAGATCTTC CASKKDYNEQIF
NA TRBJ2-1 TRBV28 11 NA TGTGCCAGCAGTTTACCGGGTGAGCAGTTCTTC CASSLPGEQFF
many TRBJ2-7 TRBV6-6 13 TRBD1 TGTGCCAGCAGCCCCGGACAGGAGCGTAAGCAGTACTTC CASSPGQERKQYF
few TRBJ2-7 TRBV3-1 14 NA TGTGCCAGCAGCCAAGATATAAGCGGGCGGGAGCAGTACTTC CASSQDISGREQYF
many TRBJ2-5 TRBV28 14 NA TGTGCCAGCCAGGGGGGTACTAGCGGAGAGACCCAGTACTTC CASQGGTSGETQYF
few TRBJ2-7 TRBV7-8 14 NA TGTGCCAGCAGGCCGGGACGGGCGCTTTACGAGCAGTACTTC CASRPGRALYEQYF
few TRBJ2-7 TRBV7-2 12 NA TGTGCCAGCAGCCCCAGAAACTACGAGCAGTACTTC CASSPRNYEQYF
few TRBJ2-5 TRBV27 13 NA TGTGCCAGCAGCTCGGGATTTAAAGAGACCCAGTACTTC CASSSGFKETQYF
many TRBJ2-2 TRBV6-5 15 NA TGTGCCAGCAGTCAGAGATTTTCGAACACCGGGGAGCTGTTTTTT CASSQRFSNTGELFF
NA TRBJ1-5 TRBV6-5 13 NA TGTGCCAGCAGTTACGACCCGAATCAGCCCCAGCATTTT CASSYDPNQPQHF
NA TRBJ2-7 TRBV7-2 15 TRBD1 TGTGCCAGCAGCTATGACAGGGGTTACTCCTACGAGCAGTACTTC CASSYDRGYSYEQYF
NA TRBJ2-7 TRBV5-1 12 NA TGCGCCAGCAGCTTCTTAGGCGACGAGCAGTACTTC CASSFLGDEQYF
NA TRBJ2-1 TRBV11-2 17 TRBD2 TGTGCCAGCAGCTTCCCCTCTAGCGGGGGTTCCTACAATGAGCAGTTCTTC CASSFPSSGGSYNEQFF
NA TRBJ2-7 TRBV21-1 16 NA TGTACCAGCAGCAACTTAGGGGCAGGGGCCCCCTACGAGCAGTACTTC CTSSNLGAGAPYEQYF